Below are 11 T cell receptor beta chains sequenced from a single sample in a study of low-dose radiotherapy and immunotherapy resistance in tumors. TRAV- and TRBV-specific primers were used for first-strand cDNA, which covered alpha and beta chains. Amplification of TCRs used a constant-region primer and V-primer adapter for around 20 PCR cycles. TCRdb reprocessed the reads via MiXCR and lists one record per CDR3 protein. This sample has tens of thousands of distinct CDR3 sequences; roughly a sixth occur once, and the top ten carry 2.5% to 3.5%. The time point: before trial treatment. The source was PBMCs, collected before treatment. The source is a male donor with prostate cancer.

This clonotype was detected a few times. J is TRBJ2-5 and V is TRBV5-1; possible D gene TRBD2, 5 bases. Between the trimmed V and J ends, which lost 1 base and 5 bases, there was a span of 15 bases. CDR1 is SGHRS, CDR2 YFSETQ, per germline. The length of the CDR3 is 15 residues. In DNA, the CDR3 is TGCGCCAGCAGCTTGTTTGCAACCGGCGGGGAGACCCAGTACTTC. It codes for CASSLFATGGETQYF.

In this sample, this clonotype turned up many times. This chain joins TRBV10-3 and TRBJ2-6; D is possibly TRBD2 (6 bases). V was clipped by 8 bases and J by 0 bases, with 11 bases between them. The germline V gene has CDR1 ENHRY and CDR2 SYGVKD. The CDR3 runs to 15 residues. The CDR3 reads CAIAGPYSGANVLTF. CDR3 sequence (DNA): TGTGCCATCGCGGGACCTTACTCTGGGGCCAACGTCCTGACTTTC.

Concerning this clonotype: With a far larger clone one base away, a read error is the likely cause. V and J are TRBV12-3 or TRBV12-4 and TRBJ2-5, with D maybe TRBD1 (6 bases). The CDR3 consists of 13 residues. Between the trimmed V and J ends, which lost 1 base and 11 bases, there was a span of 14 bases. CDR3 sequence (DNA): TGTGCCAGCAGTTTAGGACAGGACAATGAGCAGTACTTC. Translating gives CASSLGQDNEQYF.

The table lists this clonotype with many counts. The chain combines TRBV7-3 with TRBJ1-2; tentatively, D is TRBD1 (5 bases). Germline V gene lookup returns CDR1 SGHTA and CDR2 FQGTGA. This CDR3 comprises 15 residues. V lost 5 bases and J lost 4, with 17 bases in between. In DNA form, the CDR3 reads TGTGCCAGCAGCCCGGGGCCTCCCAGCCCCTATGGCTACACCTTC. It encodes CASSPGPPSPYGYTF.

Remarks on this clonotype: This likely traces to a read error, being one base from a far larger clone. No conserved phenylalanine or tryptophan ends this CDR3, so it is likely a read error. The V call is TRBV18, the J call TRBJ2-5; D remains unclear. Germline CDR1 and CDR2: KGHSH and LQKENI. Between the trimmed V and J ends, which lost 1 base and 11 bases, there was a span of 14 bases. This CDR3 region has 13 residues. The CDR3 reads CASSPQLSPEQYS. The CDR3 region has the DNA TGTGCCAGCTCACCACAACTCTCGCCGGAGCAGTACTCC.

This clonotype was counted many times. V gene TRBV7-2 combines with J gene TRBJ2-1; 9 bases match TRBD2. This CDR3 has 18 residues. Germline values: CDR1 SGHTA, CDR2 FQGNSA. Trimming cost V 2 bases and J 7 bases; bases outside gene matches: 15. CDR3 loop: CASSLRTLAGGRSNEQFF. The CDR3 DNA follows: TGTGCCAGCAGCTTAAGAACGTTGGCGGGGGGGCGGTCGAATGAGCAGTTCTTC.

The table lists this clonotype with many counts. The V call is TRBV18, the J call TRBJ1-1; TRBD1 might be the D (5 bases). V lost 2 bases and J 3 bases, leaving 16 bases between the germline ends. Germline-derived CDR1 and CDR2 are KGHSH and LQKENI. The CDR3 totals 16 residues. For the CDR3, the DNA is TGTGCCAGCTCACCAACCCTACAGGTGGCCGACACTGAAGCTTTCTTT. It specifies CASSPTLQVADTEAFF.

In its sample, this clonotype was seen many times. The rearrangement joins TRBV12-3 or TRBV12-4 to TRBJ1-2, with D possibly being TRBD1 (6 bases). V was shortened by 6 bases and J by 4 bases, with 27 bases between the two germline ends. This CDR3 contains 18 residues. DNA of the CDR3: TGTGCCAGCAGCCCCAGCCCAGCCAGGGGAGGGGATTCCTATGGCTACACCTTC. Translating it yields CASSPSPARGGDSYGYTF.

This clonotype was recorded at least ten times. The chain combines TRBV2 with TRBJ2-7, with D perhaps TRBD1 (6 bases). CDR3 length: 15 amino acids. In germline, CDR1 is SNHLY, CDR2 FYNNEI. V was cut by 1 base and J by 4 bases, with 14 bases left in between. In DNA, the CDR3 is TGTGCCAGCAGTGAAGGAGCTACAGGGCTGTACGAGCAGTACTTC. Its protein is CASSEGATGLYEQYF.

There are many counts of this clonotype. The rearrangement links TRBV3-1 to TRBJ1-2, with D possibly TRBD1 on 5 matching bases. Germline CDR1 LGHDT, CDR2 YNNKEL (reference sequence). There are 13 residues in the CDR3. Trimming removed 4 bases at V and 7 bases at J, with 13 bases between. CDR3: CASSPSARVGYTF. The CDR3 coding sequence is TGTGCCAGCAGCCCCAGCGCCAGGGTTGGCTACACCTTC.

There are many counts of this clonotype. The chain joins TRBV5-1 to TRBJ2-5; no clear D gene. CDR3 length equals 13 residues. Germline CDR1 SGHRS, CDR2 YFSETQ. The germline V and J ends were trimmed by 4 bases and 2 bases, with 9 bases remaining between them. The CDR3 DNA sequence: TGCGCCAGCAGCCCCGGGCGTCAAGAGACCCAGTACTTC. This gives the protein CASSPGRQETQYF.